This TCR beta chain was identified in a study of Graves' ophthalmopathy and Graves' hyperthyroidism (dated by TCRdb to 2017 to 2018). Context from the whole study: Peripheral blood was collected before any treatment was given, at the time of initial diagnosis. The study used TCR beta repertoire signatures to distinguish Graves' ophthalmopathy from Graves' hyperthyroidism and to predict progression to ophthalmopathy. In total, under 150 blood samples were TCR-sequenced: fewer than 50 ophthalmopathy, approximately 80 hyperthyroidism and some 17 hyperthyroidism-to-ophthalmopathy patients. To explore V-J signatures distinguishing ophthalmopathy from hyperthyroidism, a discovery set of about a hundred patients (more than 40 ophthalmopathy, over 55 stable hyperthyroidism) was enrolled. An independent validation cohort comprised 18 hyperthyroidism patients and over 15 patients who later progressed from hyperthyroidism to ophthalmopathy. In six or seven hyperthyroidism patients, the T-cell repertoires found in thyroid tissue were compared with those found in blood. After sampling, hyperthyroidism patients received methimazole starting at 30 mg daily, and ophthalmopathy patients received high-dose intravenous methylprednisolone. Summary of the overall study and its limitations: Ophthalmopathy was separated from stable hyperthyroidism by the 13-signature model with about 89% sensitivity and around 81% specificity in cross-validation and with 80%/75% in the test set. Sample size was not statistically predetermined, and group allocation was not concealed from the investigators. In validation, the model predicted ophthalmopathy progression with about 64% sensitivity and around 72% specificity; some 13 predicted patients were CT-confirmed with GO in a median of around 6 months. Most expanded thyroid clonotypes with a frequency above 0.001 also appeared in blood, which suggests that blood repertoires may reflect the immune response in the thyroid.

Comments on this clonotype: Its antigen is not yet known. This may be a read error, as it is one base from a much larger clone.

TCR beta CDR3 regions were amplified from RNA transcripts for repertoire sequencing. HTBI primers and the Qiagen OneStep RT-PCR kit were used in a first-round RT-PCR, which was followed by a second-round multiplex PCR, size selection and purification. Sequencing of the libraries was carried out on an Illumina HiSeq2000 in paired-end mode with 100 bp reads. The paper's data handling went like this. SOAPnuke was used for read processing, and reads with adapters, uncalled bases, a mean Phred below 15, or no exact constant-primer or identifier match were discarded. High-quality paired reads were merged with COPE v1.2.5. Each unique nucleotide sequence was defined as a clonotype, and clonotypes were aligned to IMGT TRB V, D and J references with MiTCR v1.1. The analysis was limited to V-J combinations with a frequency above 0.0001, which together covered 99.2% of the repertoires. For each V-J combination, a TCR clonal expansion and chaos score was defined as F50 clonal expansion divided by the chaos observed in the TCRdist matrix. Features were reduced by Welch's t-statistics and random forest to roughly 14 V-J combinations, which fed a naive Bayes classifier. The Morisita-Horn index was used to measure how similar the thyroid and blood repertoires were. TCRdb applied fastp at Q25 and MiXCR to the public reads, then kept only in-frame beta chains. Records with the same CDR3 protein are collapsed into one entry carrying the most frequent genes and DNA. The V and J calls shown here were made by TCRdb, not taken from the authors' results. For this sample the table gives some 750,000 distinct CDR3 sequences, of which around 40% were detected only once. The ten top clones hold approximately 43% of the sample.

Ophthalmopathy patients were characterized by moderately to severely active disease, a Clinical Activity Score of at least 3, a NOSPECS grade of at least 4, and a disease duration under 3 months. Patients with other autoimmune diseases, uncontrolled infections, pregnancy or lactation were excluded. Diagnosis relied on clinical symptoms, serum thyroxine, TRAb, thyroid ultrasound and orbital computed tomography. Ficoll-Paque density gradient centrifugation was used to isolate PBMCs from 8 to 10 ml of fresh peripheral blood. Total RNA was extracted using Trizol reagent, and RNA quality was checked on an Agilent 2100 Bioanalyzer. Inclusive of the bounding cysteine and phenylalanine, the CDR3 is 12 residues long. Only the CDR3 DNA is retained, 36 bases long and in frame from the first base. A distance of 12 bases separates the germline ends of V and J, which lose 8 bases and 5 bases respectively.

Source material: peripheral blood. This receptor chain uses TRBV12-3 or TRBV12-4 and TRBJ2-5; no D gene is confidently identified. This TCR derives from an adult man with Graves' ophthalmopathy. In nucleotides, the sequence is TGTGCCAGCGCCACCAGGTGGGAGACCCAGTACTTC. This codes for CASATRWETQYF.